Listed below are T cell receptor beta chains from one sample, sequenced in a study of blood T cell repertoires in COVID-19. Profiling relied on immunoSEQ multiplex PCR, and the TCRdb table lists in-frame clones only, not all of them. The sample contains about 140,000 clones, about 80% of which appear only once. The sample comprised peripheral blood. These TCRs come from a human donor in a cohort sampled during active COVID-19. CDR3s leave out the opening cysteine and the closing phenylalanine or tryptophan. Not every row has a clone size; where given, it reads once, few, many or a size class.

v_gene: TRBV2; j_gene: TRBJ2-7; abundance: -; CDR3aa: ASSPQGWGYEQY
v_gene: TRBV7-2; j_gene: TRBJ2-3; abundance: -; CDR3aa: ASSSGGTDTQY
v_gene: TRBV19; j_gene: TRBJ1-2; abundance: -; CDR3aa: ASSISSRAHYGYT
v_gene: TRBV7-9; j_gene: TRBJ2-1; abundance: -; CDR3aa: ASSSDGGGASNNEQF
v_gene: TRBV6-2/TRBV6-3; j_gene: TRBJ2-7; abundance: once; CDR3aa: ASSSNAAGGVYEQY
v_gene: TRBV2; j_gene: TRBJ1-2; abundance: once; CDR3aa: ASSEEMGAGHGYT
v_gene: TRBV5-1; j_gene: TRBJ1-2; abundance: -; CDR3aa: ASSLFQGRANYGYT
v_gene: TRBV11-2; j_gene: TRBJ1-1; abundance: few; CDR3aa: ASSLGGGGEAF
v_gene: TRBV5-1; j_gene: TRBJ2-7; abundance: -; CDR3aa: ASSLRQGYEQY
v_gene: TRBV28; j_gene: TRBJ1-1; abundance: -; CDR3aa: ASSFPAGLSEAF
v_gene: TRBV6-5; j_gene: TRBJ1-1; abundance: -; CDR3aa: AASQGPIGTEAF
v_gene: TRBV18; j_gene: TRBJ1-1; abundance: -; CDR3aa: ASSPRSGGGGMNTEAF